Detailed here is one T cell receptor (beta chain). Its target is unknown. Template material for TCR beta VDJ and CDR3 profiling consisted of genomic DNA. Each CDR3 protein is one row after TCRdb ran MiXCR on the reads. Of 200,000 to 250,000 distinct CDR3 sequences in the sample, approximately 45% were seen once. The entry originates in a study of CD8+CD57+ T cells in acquired aplastic anemia. Study overall: Each DNA sample taken from sorted CD4+ and CD8+ cells came to 2.5 to 4 ug on average. Broader study findings: Patients showed no significant difference from controls in CD8+ Simpson's diversity.

Whoever was chosen for sequencing had shown CD8+CD57+ cell expansion by flow cytometry. Germline V gene data show CDR1 as MNHEY and CDR2 as SMNVEV (reference sequence). This CDR3 comprises 14 residues. Between the trimmed V and J ends, which lost 5 bases and 5 bases, there was a span of 16 bases. The sequenced material came from sorted CD4+, CD8+, or CD8+CD57+ T cells (not recorded which) from PBMCs. The TCR comes from a human donor with aplastic anemia. This sequence joins TRBV27 and TRBJ2-7, with D possibly TRBD2 on 6 matching bases. The CDR3 protein is CASSTNGGVDEQYF. The CDR3 bases are TGTGCCAGCAGTACCAATGGAGGGGTCGACGAGCAGTACTTC.